A single sample is the source of the 16 T cell receptor beta chains below, sequenced in a study of T cells in Graves' hyperthyroidism and ophthalmopathy. Using RNA transcripts as the source, TCR beta CDR3 regions were amplified. The HTBI primer set was used in a first-round RT-PCR of the TCR CDR3. TCRdb redid the calling of the multiplex PCR reads with MiXCR, one entry per CDR3 protein. The table records 200,000 to 250,000 distinct CDR3 sequences, 17% of them present only once. The sequencing sample was made of blood. These receptors came from a woman in her forties or fifties with Graves' hyperthyroidism.

This clonotype was found a few times. The V call is TRBV20-1, the J call TRBJ2-7; maybe TRBD1 (6 bases). This CDR3 contains 14 residues. V was shortened by 4 bases and J by 4 bases, with 17 bases between the two germline ends. Germline V gives CDR1 DFQATT, CDR2 SNEGSKA (reference sequence). CDR3 protein: CSAIPLAGQYEQYF. The CDR3 nucleotides are TGCAGTGCTATCCCGCTAGCTGGACAGTACGAGCAGTACTTC.

V usage is TRBV6-1 and J usage is TRBJ2-7, with D unclear. The CDR3 spans 13 residues. V lost 5 bases, J lost 7 bases, and 15 bases lay in between. The V gene's germline CDR1 is MNHNS and CDR2 SASEGT. In nucleotides, the CDR3 is TGTGCCAGCAGTTACGGCTTTGCTCTTGAGCAGTACTTC. Protein product: CASSYGFALEQYF.

This clonotype occurred many times. The chain couples TRBV3-1 to TRBJ2-1, with D maybe TRBD2 (6 bases). CDR3 length: 18 residues. Between the trimmed V and J ends, which lost 2 bases and 0 bases, there was a span of 17 bases. Germline CDR1 LGHDT, CDR2 YNNKEL (reference sequence). CDR3 loop: CASSQPRDFPVSYNEQFF. The CDR3 DNA is TGTGCCAGCAGCCAACCTAGGGACTTTCCCGTCTCCTACAATGAGCAGTTCTTC.

The rearrangement uses TRBV2 and TRBJ1-2; 10 bases are shared with TRBD1. The CDR3 has 15 residues. CDR1 is SNHLY and CDR2 is FYNNEI in the germline V gene. V lost 4 bases and J lost 8; bases outside the gene matches: 10. As DNA, the CDR3 is TGTGCCAGCAGTGGAAGGGGACAGGGGCTGGGAGGCTACACCTTC. As protein: CASSGRGQGLGGYTF.

The chain couples TRBV12-3 or TRBV12-4 to TRBJ1-3; D gene uncertain. The CDR3 sequence is 15 residues long. V dropped 3 bases and J dropped 1 base, with 10 bases sitting between them. CDR3 nucleotides: TGTGCCAGCAGTTTTCCCCACTATTCTGGAAACACCATATATTTT. Protein sequence: CASSFPHYSGNTIYF.

This clonotype was counted only a few times. This chain joins TRBV6-1 and TRBJ2-7; the D gene is possibly TRBD2 (5 bases). The V end was cut by 6 bases, the J end by 7 bases, with 10 bases between. The CDR3 has 11 residues. Germline assignment: CDR1 MNHNS and CDR2 SASEGT. The CDR3 DNA follows: TGTGCCAGCAGGACGACGGGAGAGCAGTACTTC. Protein: CASRTTGEQYF.

V is TRBV7-3 and J is TRBJ1-1; 7 bases line up with TRBD1. CDR3 length equals 14 residues. Germline V lookup: CDR1 SGHTA, CDR2 FQGTGA. Trimming took 4 bases from V and 1 from J; bases not matched to a gene: 3. Here the CDR3 reads CASSSGQPNTEAFF. The CDR3 coding sequence is TGTGCCAGCAGCTCGGGACAGCCGAACACTGAAGCTTTCTTT.

This clonotype was observed at least ten times. The rearrangement links TRBV5-1 to TRBJ1-1, with 10 bases identical to TRBD1. Per germline, CDR1 SGHRS and CDR2 YFSETQ. With 0 bases clipped from V and 4 bases from J, the junction kept 6 bases outside the gene matches. This CDR3 is built from 16 residues. The CDR3 DNA reads TGCGCCAGCAGCTTGGCGACAGGGGGCGGAGGCACTGAAGCTTTCTTT. It translates to CASSLATGGGGTEAFF.

This clonotype was observed at least ten times. The rearrangement uses TRBV7-8 and TRBJ2-3; a possible D gene is TRBD2 (5 bases). Trimming removed 1 base from V and 2 bases from J, with 19 bases in between. The germline V gene encodes CDR1 SGHVS and CDR2 FQNEAQ. CDR3 length: 18 residues. The CDR3, as DNA: TGTGCCAGCAGCTTAGGGCGAGGGAGCTCCACCCCCACAGATACGCAGTATTTT. Amino acids: CASSLGRGSSTPTDTQYF. Full variable domain (rest looked up from reference TRBV7-8 and TRBJ2-3): GAGVSQSPRYKVAKRGQDVALRCDPISGHVSLFWYQQALGQGPEFLTYFQNEAQLDKSGLPSDRFFAERPEGSVSTLKIQRTQQEDSAVYLCASSLGRGSSTPTDTQYFGPGTRLTVL.

This clonotype was seen a few times. The DNA for the CDR3 is TGTGCCAGCAGACCGGGACGGGACTCGGGGGGGGAGCAGTACTTC. Amino acid sequence: CASRPGRDSGGEQYF. This sequence joins TRBV7-6 and TRBJ2-7, with 8 positions matching TRBD2. There are 15 residues in the CDR3. The germline V gene encodes CDR1 SGHVS and CDR2 FNYEAQ. Trimming took 6 bases from V and 7 from J; bases not matched to a gene: 14.

This clonotype was detected only a few times. The CDR3 DNA sequence: TGTGCCACCAACGGGATCGCACGAGAAAAACTGTTTTTT. This sequence encodes CATNGIAREKLFF. The rearrangement joins TRBV24-1 to TRBJ1-4; D gene ambiguous. This CDR3 has 13 amino acids. Germline loops: CDR1 KGHDR, CDR2 SFDVKD. Trimming removed 8 bases from V and 8 bases from J, with 14 bases in between.

This clonotype was counted only a few times. V and J are TRBV5-8 and TRBJ1-5; TRBD1 matches at 7 bases. The V segment lost 0 bases and the J segment 3 bases; nucleotides outside the gene matches: 9. This CDR3 has 17 amino acids. Germline assignment: CDR1 SGHTS and CDR2 YDEGEE. The CDR3, as DNA: TGTGCCAGCAGCTTGGCGGAAGGGACAGTATACAATCAGCCCCAGCATTTT. It encodes CASSLAEGTVYNQPQHF.

The sample holds many counts of this clonotype. This rearrangement joins TRBV20-1 to TRBJ1-2, with TRBD1 as a possible D gene (5 bases). Germline V CDR1 and CDR2: DFQATT, SNEGSKA (reference sequence). Trimming removed 0 bases at V and 7 bases at J, with 15 bases between. The length of the CDR3 is 14 residues. The CDR3 here is CSARDPAGPGGYTF. For the CDR3, the DNA is TGCAGTGCTAGAGATCCTGCGGGGCCGGGTGGCTACACCTTC.

This clonotype was observed many times. V usage is TRBV7-9 and J usage is TRBJ1-1, with TRBD1 matching 7 bases. The germline CDR1 and CDR2 sequences are SEHNR and FQNEAQ (reference sequence). The CDR3 covers 16 residues. Germline trimming cut 3 bases from V and 2 bases from J; bases unmatched to any gene: 9. The CDR3 loop is CASSFTPGTANTEAFF. CDR3 coding DNA: TGTGCCAGCAGCTTCACGCCCGGGACAGCTAACACTGAAGCTTTCTTT.

This clonotype has just a few counts. The rearrangement links TRBV25-1 to TRBJ2-1; TRBD1 is a possible D gene (5 bases). CDR1 is MGHDK, CDR2 SYGVNS, per germline. The CDR3 has 16 residues. V lost 4 bases and J 1 base, leaving 14 bases between the germline ends. The CDR3 nucleotides are TGTGCCAGCAGTGGGGTAGCCAGGGCGTCCTACAATGAGCAGTTCTTC. Translated: CASSGVARASYNEQFF.

This clonotype has at least ten counts. This sequence joins TRBV12-5 and TRBJ2-5; 11 bases line up with TRBD2. J was trimmed by 5 bases and V by 2 bases; bases with no gene match: 16. Germline V lookup: CDR1 LGHNT, CDR2 FRNRAP. The CDR3 totals 19 residues. The CDR3 is CASGLTWATSGRVGETQYF. As DNA, the CDR3 is TGTGCTAGTGGTTTGACCTGGGCCACTAGCGGGAGAGTGGGTGAGACCCAGTACTTC.